The next 4 T cell receptor beta chains were all read from a single sample in a study of blood T cell repertoires in COVID-19. The assay was immunoSEQ multiplex PCR, and TCRdb's table has in-frame clones only and misses some. The profile covers about 160,000 clones, with approximately 86% appearing a single time and around 3.9% taken by the ten largest. The sequenced material came from peripheral blood. All receptors derive from a woman aged 55-69 years who had recovered from COVID-19.

The chain uses TRBV15 and TRBJ1-5, with 8 bases lining up with TRBD1. Germline V gene lookup returns CDR1 LNHNV and CDR2 YYDKDF (reference sequence). V was clipped by 3 bases and J by 3 bases; unmatched bases: 13. The CDR3 consists of 18 residues. CDR3 sequence: CATSRVGGQGGFNQPQHF. CDR3 nucleotide sequence: TGTGCCACCAGCAGGGTAGGAGGACAGGGAGGCTTCAATCAGCCCCAGCATTTT.

The genes are TRBV5-4 and TRBJ1-2, with D perhaps matching TRBD1 (5 bases). With 4 bases removed from V and 4 bases from J, the gap between germline ends came to 14 bases. This CDR3 is 14 amino acids long. The V gene's germline CDR1 is SGHNT and CDR2 YYREEE (reference sequence). Written as DNA, the CDR3 is TGTGCCAGCAGCACCTCGACAGCAGTCTATGGCTACACCTTC. Protein sequence: CASSTSTAVYGYTF.

The chain recombines TRBV27 with TRBJ2-7; TRBD1 matches at 8 bases. The CDR3 length is 15 residues. Germline V gene data show CDR1 as MNHEY and CDR2 as SMNVEV (reference sequence). The V segment lost 5 bases and the J segment 3 bases; nucleotides outside the gene matches: 9. CDR3 DNA sequence: TGTGCCAGCAGTCCAGGACAGGGCGAGGGCTACGAGCAGTACTTC. Its translation: CASSPGQGEGYEQYF.

This clone was seen a single time. This chain links TRBV11-3 with TRBJ2-3; no clear D. The length of the CDR3 is 13 residues. Trimming left V 1 base short and J 5 bases short, with 7 bases between. The germline V gene encodes CDR1 SGHNT and CDR2 YENEEA. The CDR3 sequence is CASSLGTGDTQYF. CDR3 nucleotides: TGTGCCAGCAGCTTAGGAACTGGAGATACGCAGTATTTT.